These 6 T cell receptor beta chains were all obtained from the same sample, sequenced in a study of T cell repertoires in cytomegalovirus infection. In TCRdb, the reads were re-called with MiXCR into one record per CDR3 protein. The repertoire has under 200,000 distinct CDR3 sequences, 9.5% of them found once; the top ten carry approximately 4.2%. Sequenced input: PBMCs. Receptors originate from a human donor in good health (CMV status not recorded). Some clones in this sample may be carry-over from other donors' samples.

This clonotype was detected only a few times. The chain has TRBV28 and TRBJ1-1; TRBD1 aligns across 8 bases. J gave up 0 bases and V 7 bases, and 4 bases lay outside the gene matches. In germline, CDR1 is MDHEN, CDR2 SYDVKM. This CDR3 is built from 14 residues. The CDR3 protein is CASIRTGMNTEAFF. The CDR3, as DNA: TGTGCCAGCATTAGGACAGGGATGAACACTGAAGCTTTCTTT.

This clonotype showed up just a few times. J is TRBJ1-1 and V is TRBV6-1; a possible D gene is TRBD1 (6 bases). CDR1 MNHNS and CDR2 SASEGT come from the germline V gene. The CDR3 is 15 amino acids. The V gene lost 4 bases and the J gene lost 3 bases, with 15 bases spanning the gap. This chain's CDR3 is CASSGDRTVDTEAFF. The DNA for the CDR3 is TGTGCCAGCAGTGGAGACAGGACCGTCGACACTGAAGCTTTCTTT.

This clonotype was recorded many times. The V call is TRBV15, the J call TRBJ2-1; D possibly corresponds to TRBD2 (6 bases). The CDR3 is made up of 15 amino acids. Per germline, CDR1 LNHNV and CDR2 YYDKDF (reference sequence). The V gene lost 2 bases and the J gene lost 8 bases, with 16 bases spanning the gap. The CDR3 region is CATSRPGTGHYEQFF. CDR3 DNA sequence: TGTGCCACCAGCAGACCAGGGACTGGGCACTATGAGCAGTTCTTC.

This clonotype was seen only a few times. This chain joins TRBV20-1 and TRBJ2-4; TRBD2 aligns across 8 bases. This CDR3 is 16 amino acids long. CDR1 is DFQATT and CDR2 is SNEGSKA in the germline V gene (reference sequence). The ends lost 0 bases at V and 5 bases at J; junction bases unmatched: 9. In DNA form, the CDR3 reads TGCAGTGCTAGAGATCCCCAGCGGGGGTCACAAAACATTCAGTACTTC. This encodes CSARDPQRGSQNIQYF.

This clonotype showed up many times. This chain links TRBV7-2 with TRBJ2-1, with D possibly being TRBD1 (5 bases). Between the trimmed V and J ends, which lost 5 bases and 1 base, there was a span of 18 bases. CDR1 is SGHTA, CDR2 FQGNSA, per germline. This CDR3 is 17 amino acids long. Written as DNA, the CDR3 is TGTGCCAGCAGCCGAACCCCCCCCCAGGGTTCCTACAATGAGCAGTTCTTC. Protein product: CASSRTPPQGSYNEQFF.

A word on this clonotype: Germline and junction disagree at one end, which may indicate a read error. This chain links TRBV19 with TRBJ1-5, with TRBD1 matching 7 bases. Germline assignment: CDR1 LNHDA and CDR2 SQIVND (reference sequence). This CDR3 is 14 amino acids long. In DNA form, the CDR3 reads TGTGCCAGTACAGGGGGGTTGAGCAATCGGCCCCAGCATTTT. Its translation is CASTGGLSNRPQHF.